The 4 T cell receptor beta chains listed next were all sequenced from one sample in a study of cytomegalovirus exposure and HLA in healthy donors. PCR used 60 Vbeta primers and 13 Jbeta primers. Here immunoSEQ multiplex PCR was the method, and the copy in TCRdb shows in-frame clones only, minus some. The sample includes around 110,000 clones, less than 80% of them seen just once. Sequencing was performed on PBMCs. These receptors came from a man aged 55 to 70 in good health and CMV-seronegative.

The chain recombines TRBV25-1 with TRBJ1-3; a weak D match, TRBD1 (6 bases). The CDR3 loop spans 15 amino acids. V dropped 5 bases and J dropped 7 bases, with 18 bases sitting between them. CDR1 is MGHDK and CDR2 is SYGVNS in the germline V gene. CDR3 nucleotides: TGTGCCAGCAGTAAGGCGGGGGGCAGGAGGAACACCATATATTTT. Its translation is CASSKAGGRRNTIYF.

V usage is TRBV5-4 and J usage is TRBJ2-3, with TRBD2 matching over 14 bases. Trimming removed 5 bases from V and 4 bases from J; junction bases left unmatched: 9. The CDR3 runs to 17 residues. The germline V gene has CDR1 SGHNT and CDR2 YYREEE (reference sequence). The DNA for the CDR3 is TGTGCCAGCAGTCGAGGGACTAGCGGGGGAGGTGCAGATACGCAGTATTTT. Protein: CASSRGTSGGGADTQYF.

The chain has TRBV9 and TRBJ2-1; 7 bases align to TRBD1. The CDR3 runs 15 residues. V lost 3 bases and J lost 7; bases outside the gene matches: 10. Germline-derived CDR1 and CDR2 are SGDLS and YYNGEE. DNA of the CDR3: TGTGCCAGCAGCGCGAACGTCGGGACAGTAAATGAGCAGTTCTTC. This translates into CASSANVGTVNEQFF. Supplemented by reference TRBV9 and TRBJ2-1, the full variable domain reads DSGVTQTPKHLITATGQRVTLRCSPRSGDLSVYWYQQSLDQGLQFLIQYYNGEERAKGNILERFSAQQFPDLHSELNLSSLELGDSALYFCASSANVGTVNEQFFGPGTRLTVL.

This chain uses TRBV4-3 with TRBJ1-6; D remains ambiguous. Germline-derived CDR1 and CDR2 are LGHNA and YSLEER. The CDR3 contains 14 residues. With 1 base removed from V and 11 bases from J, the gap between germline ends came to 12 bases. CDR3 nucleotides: TGCGCCAGCAGCCAAGGTGTCGGGAACCCACCCCTCCACTTT. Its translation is CASSQGVGNPPLHF.